This entry describes one T cell receptor beta chain. Its cognate antigen is unknown. These data are taken from a study of post-analysis software for immune sequencing data. Findings of the study overall: Elevated frequency relative to controls characterized about 5 TRBV segments in patients, TRBV5-6, TRBV5-1 and TRBV20-1 among them.

Trimming stripped 1 base from V and 10 bases from J, with 13 bases between. CDR3 size: 13 residues. Prepared TCR beta cDNA libraries contained unique molecular identifiers. MiXCR was run by TCRdb on the PCR reads, yielding one entry per CDR3 protein. The sample holds around 700,000 distinct CDR3 sequences, approximately 59% seen once. The V call is TRBV12-3 or TRBV12-4, the J call TRBJ1-1; tentative D call: TRBD1 (5 bases). The material sequenced was blood. The clonotype originates from a girl aged 2 to 9 with multiple sclerosis. This CDR3 is CASSLVVQGAAFF. The CDR3, as DNA: TGTGCCAGCAGTTTAGTGGTTCAGGGTGCAGCTTTCTTT.